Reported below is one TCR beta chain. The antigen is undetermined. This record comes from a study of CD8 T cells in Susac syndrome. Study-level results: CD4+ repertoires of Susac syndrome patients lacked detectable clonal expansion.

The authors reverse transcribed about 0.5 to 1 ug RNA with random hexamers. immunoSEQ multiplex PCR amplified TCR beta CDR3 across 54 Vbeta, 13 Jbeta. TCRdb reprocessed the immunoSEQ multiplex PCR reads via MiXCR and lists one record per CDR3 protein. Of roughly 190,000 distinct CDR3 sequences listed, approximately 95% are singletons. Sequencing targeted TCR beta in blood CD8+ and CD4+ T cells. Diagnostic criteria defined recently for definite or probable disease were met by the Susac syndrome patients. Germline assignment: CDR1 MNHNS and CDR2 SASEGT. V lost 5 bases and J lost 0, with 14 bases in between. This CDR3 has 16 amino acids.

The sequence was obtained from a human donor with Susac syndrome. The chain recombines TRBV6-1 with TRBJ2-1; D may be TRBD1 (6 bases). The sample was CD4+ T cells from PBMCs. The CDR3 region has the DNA TGTGCCAGCAGTCGCTACAGGGCCCGCTCCTACAATGAGCAGTTCTTC. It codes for CASSRYRARSYNEQFF.